This T cell receptor (beta chain) was found in a study of blood T cells in healthy people across ages. About the study: Per two T cells, template switching captured roughly one barcoded beta molecule.

This CDR3 contains 16 residues. V lost 6 bases, J lost 0 bases, and 7 bases stayed unmatched. The authors ran a second PCR of 7 to 11 cycles using a sample-barcoded 5' primer and a J-beta primer mix. Per sample, CDR3-containing paired-end reads numbered at least 2.5 million. TCRdb called the 5' RACE reads again in MiXCR, with one record for every CDR3 protein. The sample contains approximately 760,000 distinct CDR3 sequences, roughly 25% of which appear only once. This clonotype was found a few times. Another study also made use of these data, one on T cells of mothers and their children. Per that paper: For cDNA synthesis, the complete extracted RNA was used (1.5 ug per 15 ul). The TCR beta CDR3 read count exceeded 9.5 million for each mother and was about 3 million for each child.

The V gene is TRBV12-3 or TRBV12-4, the J gene TRBJ1-5; TRBD1 agrees at 8 bases. Material for sequencing was blood. This TCR was recovered from a boy younger than 18 in good health. CDR3 sequence (DNA): TGTGCCAGCAGAACCGGGACAGGATATAGCAATCAGCCCCAGCATTTT. As protein: CASRTGTGYSNQPQHF.